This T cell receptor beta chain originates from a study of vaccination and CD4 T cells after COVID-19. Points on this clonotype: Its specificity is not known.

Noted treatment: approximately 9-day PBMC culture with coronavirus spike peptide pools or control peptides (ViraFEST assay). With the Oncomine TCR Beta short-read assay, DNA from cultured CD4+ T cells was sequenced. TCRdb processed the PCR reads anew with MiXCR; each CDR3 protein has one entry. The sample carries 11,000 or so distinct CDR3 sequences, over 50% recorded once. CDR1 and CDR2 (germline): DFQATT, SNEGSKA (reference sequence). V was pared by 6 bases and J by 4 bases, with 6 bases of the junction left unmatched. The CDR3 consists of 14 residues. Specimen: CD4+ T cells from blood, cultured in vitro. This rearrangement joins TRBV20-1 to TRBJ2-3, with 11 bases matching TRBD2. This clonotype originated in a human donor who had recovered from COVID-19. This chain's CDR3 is CSAKLAGVADTQYF. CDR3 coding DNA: TGCAGTGCAAAACTAGCGGGAGTTGCAGATACGCAGTATTTT.